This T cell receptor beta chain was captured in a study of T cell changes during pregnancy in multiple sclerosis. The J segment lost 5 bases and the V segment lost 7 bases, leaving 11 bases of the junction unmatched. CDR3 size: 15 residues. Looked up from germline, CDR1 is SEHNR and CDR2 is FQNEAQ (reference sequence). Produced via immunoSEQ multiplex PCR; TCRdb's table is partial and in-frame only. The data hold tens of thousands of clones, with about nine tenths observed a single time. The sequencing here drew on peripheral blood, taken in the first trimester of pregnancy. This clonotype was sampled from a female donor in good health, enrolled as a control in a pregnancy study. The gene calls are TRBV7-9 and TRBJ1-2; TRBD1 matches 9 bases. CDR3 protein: CASIHVGDRVYGYTF. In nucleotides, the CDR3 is TGTGCCAGCATCCACGTAGGGGACAGGGTTTATGGCTACACCTTC.